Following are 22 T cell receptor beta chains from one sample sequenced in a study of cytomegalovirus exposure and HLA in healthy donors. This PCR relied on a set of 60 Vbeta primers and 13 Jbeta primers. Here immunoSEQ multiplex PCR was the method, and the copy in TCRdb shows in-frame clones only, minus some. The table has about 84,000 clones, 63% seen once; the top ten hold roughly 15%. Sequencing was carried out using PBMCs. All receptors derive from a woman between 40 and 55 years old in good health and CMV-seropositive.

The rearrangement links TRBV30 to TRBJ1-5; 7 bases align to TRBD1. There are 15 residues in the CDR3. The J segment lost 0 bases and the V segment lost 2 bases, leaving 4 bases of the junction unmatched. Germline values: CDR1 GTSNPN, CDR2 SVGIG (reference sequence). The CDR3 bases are TGTGCCTGGAGTCCAACAGGGGATAGCAATCAGCCCCAGCATTTT. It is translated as CAWSPTGDSNQPQHF.

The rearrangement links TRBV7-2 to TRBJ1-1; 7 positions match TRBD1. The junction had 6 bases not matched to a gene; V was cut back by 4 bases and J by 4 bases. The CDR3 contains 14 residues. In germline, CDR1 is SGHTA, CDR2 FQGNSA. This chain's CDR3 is CASSSRGIGTEAFF. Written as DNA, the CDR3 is TGTGCCAGCAGCTCCAGGGGGATCGGCACTGAAGCTTTCTTT.

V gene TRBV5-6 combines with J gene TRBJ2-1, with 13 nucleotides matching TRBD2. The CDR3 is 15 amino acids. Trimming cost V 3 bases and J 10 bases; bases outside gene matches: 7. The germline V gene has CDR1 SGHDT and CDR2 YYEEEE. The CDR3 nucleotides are TGTGCCAGCAGCTCTCGTTGGACTAGCGGGAGCGAGCAGTTCTTC. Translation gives CASSSRWTSGSEQFF.

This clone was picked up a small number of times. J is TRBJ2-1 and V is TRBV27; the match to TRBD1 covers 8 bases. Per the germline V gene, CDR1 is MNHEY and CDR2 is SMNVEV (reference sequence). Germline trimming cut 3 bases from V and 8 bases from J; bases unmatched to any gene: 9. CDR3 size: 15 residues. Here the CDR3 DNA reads TGTGCCAGCAGTTTGTTTTACGGACAGGGCGATGAGCAGTTCTTC. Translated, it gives CASSLFYGQGDEQFF.

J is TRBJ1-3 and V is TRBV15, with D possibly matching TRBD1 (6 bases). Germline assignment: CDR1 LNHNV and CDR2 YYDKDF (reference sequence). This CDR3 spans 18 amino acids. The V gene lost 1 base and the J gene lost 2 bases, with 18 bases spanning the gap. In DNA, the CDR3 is TGTGCCACCAGCAGAGCGAGACAGGTCCAACTTCCTGGAAACACCATATATTTT. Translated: CATSRARQVQLPGNTIYF.

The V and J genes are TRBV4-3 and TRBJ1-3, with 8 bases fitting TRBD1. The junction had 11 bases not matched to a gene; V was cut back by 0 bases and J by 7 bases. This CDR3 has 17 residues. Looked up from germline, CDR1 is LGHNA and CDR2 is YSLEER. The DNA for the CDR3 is TGCGCCAGCAGCCAAGAAAGTGGGCAGGGGGCAATGAACACCATATATTTT. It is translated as CASSQESGQGAMNTIYF.

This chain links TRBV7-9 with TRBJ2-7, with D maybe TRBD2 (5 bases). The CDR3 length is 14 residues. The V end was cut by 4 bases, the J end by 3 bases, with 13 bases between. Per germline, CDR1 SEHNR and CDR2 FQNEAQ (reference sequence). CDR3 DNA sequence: TGTGCCAGCAGCTCCCCCCCCGGGAACTACGAGCAGTACTTC. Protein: CASSSPPGNYEQYF.

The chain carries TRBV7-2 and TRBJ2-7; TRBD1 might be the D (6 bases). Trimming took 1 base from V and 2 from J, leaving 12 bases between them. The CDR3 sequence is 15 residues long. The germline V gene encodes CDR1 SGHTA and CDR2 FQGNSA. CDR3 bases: TGTGCCAGCAGCTTAGGAACAGGGAAAGCCTACGAGCAGTACTTC. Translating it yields CASSLGTGKAYEQYF.

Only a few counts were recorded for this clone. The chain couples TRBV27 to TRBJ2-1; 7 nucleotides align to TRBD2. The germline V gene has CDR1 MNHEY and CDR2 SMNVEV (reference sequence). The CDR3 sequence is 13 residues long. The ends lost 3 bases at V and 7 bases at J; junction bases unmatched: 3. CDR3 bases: TGTGCCAGCAGTTTCCCCGGGGGGAATGAGCAGTTCTTC. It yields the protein CASSFPGGNEQFF.

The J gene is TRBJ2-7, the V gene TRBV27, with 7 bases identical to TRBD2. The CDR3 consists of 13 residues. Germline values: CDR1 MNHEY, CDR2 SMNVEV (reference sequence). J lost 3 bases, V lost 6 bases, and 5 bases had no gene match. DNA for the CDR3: TGTGCCAGCAGCTCAACTAGCGACTACGAGCAGTACTTC. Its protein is CASSSTSDYEQYF.

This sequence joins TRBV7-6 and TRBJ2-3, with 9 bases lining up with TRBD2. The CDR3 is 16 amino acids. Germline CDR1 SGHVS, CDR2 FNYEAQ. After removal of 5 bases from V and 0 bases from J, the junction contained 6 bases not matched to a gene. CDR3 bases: TGTGCCAGCAGCGCAGCCGGGACTAGCAGCACAGATACGCAGTATTTT. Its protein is CASSAAGTSSTDTQYF.

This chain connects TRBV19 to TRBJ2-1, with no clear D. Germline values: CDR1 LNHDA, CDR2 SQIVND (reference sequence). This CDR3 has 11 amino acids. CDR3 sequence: CAHARSYEQFF. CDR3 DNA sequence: TGTGCGCATGCTAGGAGCTATGAGCAGTTCTTC.

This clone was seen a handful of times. The CDR3 reads CASSSFLTRSNGGTEAFF. In DNA form, the CDR3 reads TGTGCCAGCAGTTCCTTTCTCACTAGATCTAACGGTGGCACTGAAGCTTTCTTT. The chain combines TRBV27 with TRBJ1-1; no clear D. Trimming left V 4 bases short and J 4 bases short, with 25 bases between. The germline gives CDR1 MNHEY, CDR2 SMNVEV (reference sequence). The CDR3 runs 18 residues.

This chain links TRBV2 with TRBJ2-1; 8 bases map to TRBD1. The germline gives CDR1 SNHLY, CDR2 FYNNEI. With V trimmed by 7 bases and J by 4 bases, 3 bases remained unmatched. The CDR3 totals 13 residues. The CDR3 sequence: CASNGQGYNEQFF. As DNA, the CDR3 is TGTGCCAGCAATGGACAGGGTTACAATGAGCAGTTCTTC. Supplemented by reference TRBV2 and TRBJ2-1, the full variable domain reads EPEVTQTPSHQVTQMGQEVILRCVPISNHLYFYWYRQILGQKVEFLVSFYNNEISEKSEIFDDQFSVERPDGSNFTLKIRSTKLEDSAMYFCASNGQGYNEQFFGPGTRLTVL.

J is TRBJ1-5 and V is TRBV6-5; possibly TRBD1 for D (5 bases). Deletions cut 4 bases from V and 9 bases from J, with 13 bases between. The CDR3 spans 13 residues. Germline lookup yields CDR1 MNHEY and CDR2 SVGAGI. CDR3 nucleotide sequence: TGTGCCAGCAGTTCCGGGGCCGGGGGGCCCCAGCATTTT. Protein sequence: CASSSGAGGPQHF.

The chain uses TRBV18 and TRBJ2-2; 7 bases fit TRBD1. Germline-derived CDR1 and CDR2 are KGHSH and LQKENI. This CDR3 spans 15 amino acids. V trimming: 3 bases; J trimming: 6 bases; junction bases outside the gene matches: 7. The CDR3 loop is CASSPEGAHAGELFF. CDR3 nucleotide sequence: TGTGCCAGCTCACCCGAGGGGGCGCACGCCGGGGAGCTGTTTTTT.

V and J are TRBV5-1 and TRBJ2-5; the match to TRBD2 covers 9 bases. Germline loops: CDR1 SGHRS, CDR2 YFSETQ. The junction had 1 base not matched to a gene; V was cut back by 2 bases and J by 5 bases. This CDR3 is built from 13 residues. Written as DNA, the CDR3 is TGCGCCAGCAGCTTAGCGGGAGGCGAGACCCAGTACTTC. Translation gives CASSLAGGETQYF.

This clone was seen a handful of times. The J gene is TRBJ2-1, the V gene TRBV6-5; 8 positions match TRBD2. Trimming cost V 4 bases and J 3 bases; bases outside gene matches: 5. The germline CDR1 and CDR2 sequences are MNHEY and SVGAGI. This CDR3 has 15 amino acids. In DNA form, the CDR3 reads TGTGCCAGCAGTTTCCAGCGGGAGATCTACAATGAGCAGTTCTTC. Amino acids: CASSFQREIYNEQFF.

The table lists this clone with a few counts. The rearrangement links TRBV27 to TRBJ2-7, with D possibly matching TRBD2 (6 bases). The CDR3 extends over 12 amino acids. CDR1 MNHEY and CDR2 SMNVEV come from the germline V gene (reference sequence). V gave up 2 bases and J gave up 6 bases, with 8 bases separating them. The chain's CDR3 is CASSLGGSEQYF. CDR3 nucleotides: TGTGCCAGCAGTTTAGGGGGGAGCGAGCAGTACTTC.

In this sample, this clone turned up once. The DNA for the CDR3 is TGTGCCAGCAGCCCCGGGACTAGCGGGAGGTATGAGCAGTACTTC. This translates into CASSPGTSGRYEQYF. V is TRBV7-2 and J is TRBJ2-7; 15 bases match TRBD2. The CDR3 is 15 amino acids. V was pared by 5 bases and J by 7 bases, with 6 bases of the junction left unmatched. The germline CDR1 and CDR2 sequences are SGHTA and FQGNSA.

The CDR3 nucleotides read TGTGCCAGCAGGGGGACTAGCGGGACACACAATGAGCAGTTCTTC. This codes for CASRGTSGTHNEQFF. The chain is built from TRBV27 and TRBJ2-1; 13 nucleotides agree with TRBD2. The CDR3 loop spans 15 amino acids. The junction had 4 bases not matched to a gene; V was cut back by 6 bases and J by 5 bases. Germline V CDR1 and CDR2: MNHEY, SMNVEV (reference sequence).

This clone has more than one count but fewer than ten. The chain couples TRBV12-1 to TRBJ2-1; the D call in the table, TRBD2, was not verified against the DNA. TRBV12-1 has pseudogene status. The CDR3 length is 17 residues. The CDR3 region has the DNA TGTGCCAGCAGCTTACGGTCGACTAGCGGGATCTACAATGAGCAGTTCTTC. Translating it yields CASSLRSTSGIYNEQFF.